This TCR beta chain is from a study of STAT5B mutations in CD4+ large granular lymphocyte leukemia. About the study: Healthy donors showed HLA-associated enrichment of the CDR3 'QG' motif.

CDR1 and CDR2 from the germline V gene are LGHNA and YNFKEQ. V was cut by 5 bases and J by 6 bases, with 19 bases left in between. The CDR3 totals 16 residues. Worth noting for this clone: Its antigen is not identified.

Some clones are missing from TCRdb's copy, which holds only in-frame ones; the method was immunoSEQ multiplex PCR. The table includes nearly 45,000 clones, 65% to 90% detected once. Study results and limitations: Without putative leukemic clones, patient CD4-sorted repertoires remained more clonal than healthy CD4+ repertoires.

The specimen was CD4+ T cells from blood buffy coats. This receptor was taken from a human donor in good health. The V and J genes are TRBV4-2 and TRBJ2-2; D is unresolved. The CDR3 spells CASSSQVGSAAGELFF. The DNA for the CDR3 is TGTGCCAGCAGCTCCCAAGTAGGCAGTGCGGCCGGGGAGCTGTTTTTT.